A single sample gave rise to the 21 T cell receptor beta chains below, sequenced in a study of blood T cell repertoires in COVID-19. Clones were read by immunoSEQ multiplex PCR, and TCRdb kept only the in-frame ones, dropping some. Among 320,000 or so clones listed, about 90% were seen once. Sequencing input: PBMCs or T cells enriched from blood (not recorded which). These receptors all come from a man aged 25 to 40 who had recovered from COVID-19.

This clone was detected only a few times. The CDR3 loop is CASSGMTGGHYEQYF. The CDR3 nucleotides read TGTGCCAGCAGCGGAATGACAGGGGGTCACTACGAGCAGTACTTC. The rearrangement joins TRBV5-6 to TRBJ2-7; TRBD1 matches at 9 bases. Germline V lookup: CDR1 SGHDT, CDR2 YYEEEE. V dropped 4 bases and J dropped 3; count of bases not matched to a gene: 8. This CDR3 contains 15 residues.

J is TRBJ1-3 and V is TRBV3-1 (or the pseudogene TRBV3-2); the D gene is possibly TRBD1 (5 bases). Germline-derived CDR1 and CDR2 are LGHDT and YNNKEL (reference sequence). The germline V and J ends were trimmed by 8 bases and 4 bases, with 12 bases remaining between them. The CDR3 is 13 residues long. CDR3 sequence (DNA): TGTGCCAGCCAGGGTGTTGTGGGAAACACCATATATTTT. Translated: CASQGVVGNTIYF.

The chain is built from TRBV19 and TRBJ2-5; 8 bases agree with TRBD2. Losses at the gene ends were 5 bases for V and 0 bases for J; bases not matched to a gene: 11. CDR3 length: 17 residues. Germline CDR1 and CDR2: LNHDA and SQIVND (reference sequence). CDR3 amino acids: CASSPGRLAGHQETQYF. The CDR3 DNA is TGTGCCAGTAGTCCAGGCCGCCTAGCGGGTCACCAAGAGACCCAGTACTTC.

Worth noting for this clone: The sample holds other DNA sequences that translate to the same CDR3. The DNA for the CDR3 is TGTGCCAGCAGTTTGCAGGGGTCGGGAAACACCATATATTTT. It codes for CASSLQGSGNTIYF. The J gene is TRBJ1-3, the V gene TRBV28, with D possibly being TRBD1 (6 bases). Germline-derived CDR1 and CDR2 are MDHEN and SYDVKM. The V gene lost 3 bases and the J gene lost 4 bases, with 10 bases spanning the gap. This CDR3 has 14 residues.

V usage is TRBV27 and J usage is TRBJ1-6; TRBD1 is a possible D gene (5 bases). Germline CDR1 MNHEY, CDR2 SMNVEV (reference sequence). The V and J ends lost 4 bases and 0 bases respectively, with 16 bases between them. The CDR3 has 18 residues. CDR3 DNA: TGTGCCAGCAGTTCGACAGCCTCCCCTAGCTCCTATAATTCACCCCTCCACTTT. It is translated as CASSSTASPSSYNSPLHF.

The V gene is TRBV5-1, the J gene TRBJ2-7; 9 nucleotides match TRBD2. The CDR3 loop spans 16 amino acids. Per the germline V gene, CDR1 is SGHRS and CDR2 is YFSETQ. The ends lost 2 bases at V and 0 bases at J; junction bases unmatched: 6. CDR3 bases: TGCGCCAGCAGCTTTTACCCTAGCGGGGACTCCTACGAGCAGTACTTC. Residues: CASSFYPSGDSYEQYF.

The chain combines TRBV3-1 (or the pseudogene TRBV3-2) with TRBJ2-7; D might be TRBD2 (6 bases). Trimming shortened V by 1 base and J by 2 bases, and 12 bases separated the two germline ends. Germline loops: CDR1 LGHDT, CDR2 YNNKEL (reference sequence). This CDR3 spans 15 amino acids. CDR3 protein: CASSQALGGAYEQYF. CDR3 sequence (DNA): TGTGCCAGCAGCCAAGCCCTTGGAGGGGCCTACGAGCAGTACTTC.

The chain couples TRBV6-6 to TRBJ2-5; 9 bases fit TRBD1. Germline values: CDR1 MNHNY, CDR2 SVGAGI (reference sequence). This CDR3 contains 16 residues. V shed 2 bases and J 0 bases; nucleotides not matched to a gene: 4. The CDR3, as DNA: TGTGCCAGCAGTTACCGGACAGGGGAGTACCAAGAGACCCAGTACTTC. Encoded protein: CASSYRTGEYQETQYF.

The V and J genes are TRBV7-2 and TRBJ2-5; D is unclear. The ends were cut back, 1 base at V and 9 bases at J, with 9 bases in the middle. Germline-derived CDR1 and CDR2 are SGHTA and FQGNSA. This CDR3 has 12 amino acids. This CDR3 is CASSLGFGPQYF. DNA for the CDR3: TGTGCCAGCAGCTTAGGGTTTGGGCCCCAGTACTTC.

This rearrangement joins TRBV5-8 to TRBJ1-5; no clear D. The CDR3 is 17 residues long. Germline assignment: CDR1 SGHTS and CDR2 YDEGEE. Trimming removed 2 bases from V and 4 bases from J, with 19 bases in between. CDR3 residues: CASSLGRRVRLNQPQHF. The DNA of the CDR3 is TGTGCCAGCAGCTTAGGTAGGCGAGTCCGACTAAATCAGCCCCAGCATTTT.

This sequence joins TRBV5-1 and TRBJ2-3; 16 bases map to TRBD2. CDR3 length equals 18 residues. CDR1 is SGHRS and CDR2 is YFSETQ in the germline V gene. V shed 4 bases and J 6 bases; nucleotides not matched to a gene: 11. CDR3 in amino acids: CASSPGTSGGAVGDTQYF. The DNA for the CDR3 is TGCGCCAGCAGCCCCGGGACTAGCGGGGGGGCGGTAGGTGATACGCAGTATTTT.

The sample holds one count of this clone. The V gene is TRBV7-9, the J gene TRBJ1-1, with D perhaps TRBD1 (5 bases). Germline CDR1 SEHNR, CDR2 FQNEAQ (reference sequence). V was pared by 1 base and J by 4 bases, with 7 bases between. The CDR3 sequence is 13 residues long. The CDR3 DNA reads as TGTGCCAGCAGCTTAGAGGGGCCCACTGAAGCTTTCTTT. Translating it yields CASSLEGPTEAFF.

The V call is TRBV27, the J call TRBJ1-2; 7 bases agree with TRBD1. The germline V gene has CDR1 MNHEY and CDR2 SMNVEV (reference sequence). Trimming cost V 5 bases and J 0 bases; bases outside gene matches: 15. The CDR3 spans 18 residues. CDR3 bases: TGTGCCAGCAGTGGGGGCCCGGGACAGCTAGATTCTAACTATGGCTACACCTTC. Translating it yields CASSGGPGQLDSNYGYTF.

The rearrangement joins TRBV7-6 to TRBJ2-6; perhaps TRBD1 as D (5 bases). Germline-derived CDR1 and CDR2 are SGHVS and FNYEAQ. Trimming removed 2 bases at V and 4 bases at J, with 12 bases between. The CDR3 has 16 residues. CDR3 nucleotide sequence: TGTGCCAGCAGCTTAACACAGGACGTGGGGGCCAACGTCCTGACTTTC. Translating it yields CASSLTQDVGANVLTF.

CDR3 region: CASGLTLRDRIFAGELFF. CDR3 nucleotide sequence: TGTGCCAGCGGGTTGACCCTCCGGGACAGGATTTTCGCCGGGGAGCTGTTTTTT. The chain couples TRBV13 to TRBJ2-2, with 8 bases lining up with TRBD1. Germline-derived CDR1 and CDR2 are PRHDT and FYEKMQ (reference sequence). This CDR3 has 18 residues. The trim removed 8 bases at V and 6 bases at J, leaving 20 bases unmatched.

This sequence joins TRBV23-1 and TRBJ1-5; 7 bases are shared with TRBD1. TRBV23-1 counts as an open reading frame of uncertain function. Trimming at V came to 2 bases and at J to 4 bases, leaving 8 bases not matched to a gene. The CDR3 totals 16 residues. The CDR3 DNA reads TGCGCCAGCAGTCAAATCGCCGGGACAGAAAATCAGCCCCAGCATTTT. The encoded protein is CASSQIAGTENQPQHF.

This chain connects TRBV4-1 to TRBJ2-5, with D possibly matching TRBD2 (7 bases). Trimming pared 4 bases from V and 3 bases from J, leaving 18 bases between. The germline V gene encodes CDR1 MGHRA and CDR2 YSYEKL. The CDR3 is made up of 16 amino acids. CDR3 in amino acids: CASSPISAGAEETQYF. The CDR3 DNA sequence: TGCGCCAGCAGCCCTATTAGCGCGGGGGCGGAAGAGACCCAGTACTTC.

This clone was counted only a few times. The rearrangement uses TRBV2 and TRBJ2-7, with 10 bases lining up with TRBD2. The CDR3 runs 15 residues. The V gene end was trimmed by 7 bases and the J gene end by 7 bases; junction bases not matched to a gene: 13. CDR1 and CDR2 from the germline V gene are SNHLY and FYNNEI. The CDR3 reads CASTLLVAGGGEQYF. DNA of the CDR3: TGTGCCAGCACCTTATTGGTAGCGGGGGGAGGTGAGCAGTACTTC.

CDR3 loop: CASSFGTGNTEAFF. The CDR3 region has the DNA TGTGCCAGCAGCTTCGGGACAGGGAACACTGAAGCTTTCTTT. V usage is TRBV5-6 and J usage is TRBJ1-1; the match to TRBD1 covers 8 bases. Germline CDR1 and CDR2: SGHDT and YYEEEE. The CDR3 has 14 amino acids. With 2 bases clipped from V and 1 base from J, the junction kept 1 base outside the gene matches.

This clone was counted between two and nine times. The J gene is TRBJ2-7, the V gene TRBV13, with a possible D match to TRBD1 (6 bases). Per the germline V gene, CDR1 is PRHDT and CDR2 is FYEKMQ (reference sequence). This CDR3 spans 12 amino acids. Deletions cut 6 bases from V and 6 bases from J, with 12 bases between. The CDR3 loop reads CASSFQGFEQYF. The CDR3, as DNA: TGTGCCAGCAGTTTCCAGGGGTTCGAGCAGTACTTC.

The chain's CDR3 is CSVEGPTSTDTQYF. For the CDR3, the DNA is TGCAGCGTTGAAGGACCGACTAGCACAGATACGCAGTATTTT. This chain uses TRBV29-1 with TRBJ2-3; D unresolved. This CDR3 has 14 residues. The V and J ends lost 1 base and 0 bases respectively, with 8 bases between them. CDR1 is SQVTM and CDR2 is ANQGSEA in the germline V gene.